This T cell receptor (beta chain) was documented in a study of cytomegalovirus exposure and HLA in healthy donors. The overall study: Prior work identified about 120 million unique TCR beta sequences in approximately 200 million T cells. Study observations and caveats: When analyzed later, the rates of TCR association showed variation by HLA locus, with DRB1 the most and HLA-C the fewest.

On this clone itself: Its matching antigen is unknown.

Each donor's status was that of a healthy bone marrow donor. A multiplex PCR was run with 60 Vbeta primers and 13 Jbeta primers. Repertoires were generated with immunoSEQ multiplex PCR, while TCRdb's copy carries only in-frame clones and drops some. This table has roughly 200,000 clones, roughly 80% appearing once. CDR1 and CDR2 (germline): SGHDN, FVKESK. The CDR3 is made up of 14 amino acids. J gave up 5 bases and V 3 bases, and 5 bases lay outside the gene matches. The sequence came from a woman in her 40s in good health and CMV-seronegative. The chain is built from TRBV14 and TRBJ2-7, with 9 bases matching TRBD1. Material: PBMCs. Written as DNA, the CDR3 is TGTGCCAGCAGCCATTCGGGACAGGGCCACGAGCAGTACTTC. It codes for CASSHSGQGHEQYF.